These 3 T cell receptor beta chains came from one sample sequenced in a study of cytomegalovirus exposure and HLA in healthy donors. Use of 60 Vbeta and 13 Jbeta primers characterized the PCR. TCRdb keeps only in-frame clones here, not all; method: immunoSEQ multiplex PCR. The sample contains under 200,000 clones, 60% to 80% of which appear only once. The sequenced material came from PBMCs. The receptors were sampled from a woman in her forties in good health and CMV-seropositive.

The genes are TRBV27 and TRBJ1-1, with a possible D match to TRBD1 (5 bases). CDR1 is MNHEY, CDR2 SMNVEV, per germline (reference sequence). This CDR3 comprises 14 residues. Trimming stripped 3 bases from V and 4 bases from J, with 12 bases between. The CDR3 reads CASSLQGGGTEAFF. The CDR3, as DNA: TGTGCCAGCAGTTTGCAGGGAGGAGGCACTGAAGCTTTCTTT.

The V gene is TRBV6-1, the J gene TRBJ1-1; D is uncertain. V was trimmed by 4 bases and J by 3 bases, leaving 9 bases between them. The V gene's germline CDR1 is MNHNS and CDR2 SASEGT. This CDR3 spans 13 amino acids. The CDR3, as DNA: TGTGCCAGCAGTGCAAGTCGGGACACTGAAGCTTTCTTT. This translates into CASSASRDTEAFF.

This clone was picked up a small number of times. The chain uses TRBV9 and TRBJ2-1, with 7 bases that match TRBD2. Germline CDR1 SGDLS, CDR2 YYNGEE. CDR3 length equals 15 residues. V was pared by 1 base and J by 4 bases, with 5 bases of the junction left unmatched. The CDR3 protein is CASSVSREEYNEQFF. The CDR3 DNA reads TGTGCCAGCAGCGTAAGCCGGGAGGAATACAATGAGCAGTTCTTC.